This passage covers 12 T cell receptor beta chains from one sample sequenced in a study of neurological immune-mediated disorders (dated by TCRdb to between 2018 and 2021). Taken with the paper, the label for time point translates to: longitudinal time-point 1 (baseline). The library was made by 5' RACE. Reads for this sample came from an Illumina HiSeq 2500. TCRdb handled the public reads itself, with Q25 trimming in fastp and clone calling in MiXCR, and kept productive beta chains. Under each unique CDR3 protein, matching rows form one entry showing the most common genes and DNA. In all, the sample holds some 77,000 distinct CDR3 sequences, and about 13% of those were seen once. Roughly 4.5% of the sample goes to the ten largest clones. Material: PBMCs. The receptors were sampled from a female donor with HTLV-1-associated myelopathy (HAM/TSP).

The CDR3, as DNA: TGTGCCAGCAGCTTAGATCGTTTAGTGGGTACGCAGTATTTT. Its translation: CASSLDRLVGTQYF. The chain carries TRBV11-2 and TRBJ2-3, with D uncertain. The germline V gene encodes CDR1 SGHAT and CDR2 FQNNGV. The V end was cut by 0 bases, the J end by 8 bases, with 12 bases between. This CDR3 is 14 amino acids long.

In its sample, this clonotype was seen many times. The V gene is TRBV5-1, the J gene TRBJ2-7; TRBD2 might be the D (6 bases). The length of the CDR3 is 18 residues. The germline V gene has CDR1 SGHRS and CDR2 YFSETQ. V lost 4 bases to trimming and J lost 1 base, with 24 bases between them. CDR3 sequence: CASSQIQGGGGLSYEQYF. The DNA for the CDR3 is TGCGCCAGCAGCCAAATTCAGGGAGGAGGAGGCCTATCCTACGAGCAGTACTTC.

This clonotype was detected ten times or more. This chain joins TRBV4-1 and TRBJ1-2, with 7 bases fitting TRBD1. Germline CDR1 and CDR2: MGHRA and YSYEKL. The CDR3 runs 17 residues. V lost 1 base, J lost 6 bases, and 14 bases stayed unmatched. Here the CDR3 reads CASSQGTGPPFFNGYTF. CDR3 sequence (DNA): TGCGCCAGCAGCCAAGGGACAGGACCCCCCTTTTTTAATGGCTACACCTTC.

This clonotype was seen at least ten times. In DNA form, the CDR3 reads TGTGCCAGCAGCTTTGGCAGGGTTATCCCCCGGAACAATTCACCCCTCCACTTT. Translating it yields CASSFGRVIPRNNSPLHF. The rearrangement uses TRBV5-6 and TRBJ1-6, with D perhaps TRBD1 (5 bases). Looked up from germline, CDR1 is SGHDT and CDR2 is YYEEEE. With 2 bases removed from V and 7 bases from J, the gap between germline ends came to 22 bases. The CDR3 has 18 residues.

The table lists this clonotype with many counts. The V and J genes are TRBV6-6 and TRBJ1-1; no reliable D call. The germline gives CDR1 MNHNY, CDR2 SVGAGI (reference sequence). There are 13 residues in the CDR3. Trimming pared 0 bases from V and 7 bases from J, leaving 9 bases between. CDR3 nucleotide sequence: TGTGCCAGCAGTTACTCGGTCCTAAATGAAGCTTTCTTT. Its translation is CASSYSVLNEAFF.

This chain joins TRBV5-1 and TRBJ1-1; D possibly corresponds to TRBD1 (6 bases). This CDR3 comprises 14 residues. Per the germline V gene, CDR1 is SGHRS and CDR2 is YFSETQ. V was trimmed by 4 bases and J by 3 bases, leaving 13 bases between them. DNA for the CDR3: TGCGCCAGCAGCCGTAGGGACACTTACACTGAAGCTTTCTTT. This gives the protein CASSRRDTYTEAFF.

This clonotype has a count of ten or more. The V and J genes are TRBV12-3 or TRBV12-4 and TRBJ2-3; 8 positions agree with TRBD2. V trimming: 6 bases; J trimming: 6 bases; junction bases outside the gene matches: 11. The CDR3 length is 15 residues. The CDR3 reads CASSLRRGAADTQYF. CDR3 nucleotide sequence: TGTGCCAGCAGCTTAAGGCGGGGGGCGGCGGATACGCAGTATTTT.

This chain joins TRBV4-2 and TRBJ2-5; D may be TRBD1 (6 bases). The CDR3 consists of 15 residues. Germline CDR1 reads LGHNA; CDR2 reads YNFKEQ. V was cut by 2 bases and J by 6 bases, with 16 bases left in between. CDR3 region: CASSQSNHQGQTQYF. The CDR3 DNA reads TGTGCCAGCAGCCAATCCAACCACCAGGGGCAGACCCAGTACTTC.

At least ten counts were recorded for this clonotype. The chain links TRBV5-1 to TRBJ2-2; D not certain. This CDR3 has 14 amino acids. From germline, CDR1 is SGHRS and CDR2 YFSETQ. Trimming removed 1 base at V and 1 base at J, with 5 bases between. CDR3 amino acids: CASSLFGNTGELFF. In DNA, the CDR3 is TGCGCCAGCAGCTTGTTTGGGAACACCGGGGAGCTGTTTTTT.

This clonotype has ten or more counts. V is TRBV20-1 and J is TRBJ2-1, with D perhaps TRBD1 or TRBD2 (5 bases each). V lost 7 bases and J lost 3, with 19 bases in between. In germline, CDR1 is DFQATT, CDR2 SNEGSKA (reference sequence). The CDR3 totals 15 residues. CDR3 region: CSGFGRGRDYNEQFF. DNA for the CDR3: TGCAGTGGGTTCGGACGGGGACGAGACTACAATGAGCAGTTCTTC.

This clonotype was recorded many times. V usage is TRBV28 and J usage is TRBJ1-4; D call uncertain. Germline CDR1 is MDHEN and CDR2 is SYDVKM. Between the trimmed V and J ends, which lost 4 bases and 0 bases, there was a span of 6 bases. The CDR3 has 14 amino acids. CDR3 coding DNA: TGTGCCAGCAGTTCCGGGTCAACTAATGAAAAACTGTTTTTT. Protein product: CASSSGSTNEKLFF.

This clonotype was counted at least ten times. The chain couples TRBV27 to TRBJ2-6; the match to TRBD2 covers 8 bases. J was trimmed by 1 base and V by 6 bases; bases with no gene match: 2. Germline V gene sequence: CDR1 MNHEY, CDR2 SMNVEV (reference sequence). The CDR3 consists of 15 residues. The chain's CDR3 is CASSGGGSGANVLTF. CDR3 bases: TGTGCCAGCAGCGGGGGGGGATCTGGGGCCAACGTCCTGACTTTC.